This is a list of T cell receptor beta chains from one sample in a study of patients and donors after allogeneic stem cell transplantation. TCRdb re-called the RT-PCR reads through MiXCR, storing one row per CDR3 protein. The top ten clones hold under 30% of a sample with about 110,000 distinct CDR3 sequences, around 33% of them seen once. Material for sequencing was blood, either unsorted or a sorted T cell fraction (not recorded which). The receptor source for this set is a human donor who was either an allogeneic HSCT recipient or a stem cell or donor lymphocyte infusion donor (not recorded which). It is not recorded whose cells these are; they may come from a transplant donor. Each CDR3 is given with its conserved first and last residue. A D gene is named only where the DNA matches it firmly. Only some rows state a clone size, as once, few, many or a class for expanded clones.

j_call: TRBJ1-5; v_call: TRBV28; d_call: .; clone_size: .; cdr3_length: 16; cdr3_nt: TGTGCCAGCAGTTTCCTTTGGTACCGTCCGGATCAGCCCCAGCATTTT; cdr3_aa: CASSFLWYRPDQPQHF
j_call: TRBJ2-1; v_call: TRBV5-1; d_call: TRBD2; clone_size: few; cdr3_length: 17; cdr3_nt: TGCGCCAGCAGCTTTGGACTAGCGGGAGCCTCCACCAATGAGCAGTTCTTC; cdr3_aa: CASSFGLAGASTNEQFF
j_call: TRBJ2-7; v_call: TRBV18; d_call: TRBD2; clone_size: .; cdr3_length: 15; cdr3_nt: TGTGCCAGCTCACCAGGACTAGCGGGAGTCTACGAGCAGTACTTC; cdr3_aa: CASSPGLAGVYEQYF
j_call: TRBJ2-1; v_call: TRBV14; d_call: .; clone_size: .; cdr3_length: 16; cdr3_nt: TGTGCCAGCAGCCAAACGCCGGGATCGGACTACAATGAGCAGTTCTTC; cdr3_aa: CASSQTPGSDYNEQFF
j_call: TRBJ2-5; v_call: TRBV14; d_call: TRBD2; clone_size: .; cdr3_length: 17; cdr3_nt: TGTGCCAGCAGCCAAAGGCGGACTAGCGGGACATGGGAGACCCAGTACTTC; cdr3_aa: CASSQRRTSGTWETQYF
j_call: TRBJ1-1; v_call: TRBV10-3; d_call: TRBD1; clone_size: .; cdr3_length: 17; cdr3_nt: TGTGCCACTCGTTCGGGACAGGGGGCCAAGAGCAACACTGAAGCTTTCTTT; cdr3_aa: CATRSGQGAKSNTEAFF
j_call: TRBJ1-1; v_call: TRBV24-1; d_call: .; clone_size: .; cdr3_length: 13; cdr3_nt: TGTGCCACCAGTGATCAGGGATGGGCTGAAGCTTTCTTT; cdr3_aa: CATSDQGWAEAFF
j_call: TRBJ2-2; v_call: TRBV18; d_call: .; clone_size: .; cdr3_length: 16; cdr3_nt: TGTGCCAGCTCACCACCGGGCAAAACGAACACCGGGGAGCTGTTTTTT; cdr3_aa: CASSPPGKTNTGELFF
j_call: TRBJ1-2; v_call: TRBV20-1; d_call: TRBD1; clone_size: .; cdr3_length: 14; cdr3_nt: TGCAGTGCTAGAGATATAGGGGGCGCGGCGGGCTACACCTTC; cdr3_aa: CSARDIGGAAGYTF
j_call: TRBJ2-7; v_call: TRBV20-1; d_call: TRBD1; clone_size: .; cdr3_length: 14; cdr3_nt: TGCAGTGCTAGTACGGGGACAGGGTTCGCCGAGCAGTACTTC; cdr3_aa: CSASTGTGFAEQYF
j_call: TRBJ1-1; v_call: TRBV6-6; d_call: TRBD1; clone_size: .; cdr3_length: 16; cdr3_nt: TGTGCCAGCAGTTACCTGCCGGGACAGACGAACACTGAAGCTTTCTTT; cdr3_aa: CASSYLPGQTNTEAFF
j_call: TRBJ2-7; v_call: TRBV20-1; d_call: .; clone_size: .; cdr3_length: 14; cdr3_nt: TGCAGTGCTAGAGCGGCCGCCCCCTATTACGAGCAGTACTTC; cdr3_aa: CSARAAAPYYEQYF
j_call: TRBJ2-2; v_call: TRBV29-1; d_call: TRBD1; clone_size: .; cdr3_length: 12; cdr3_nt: TGCAGCGTTAGCACAGGGGGCGGGGAGCTGTTTTTT; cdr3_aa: CSVSTGGGELFF
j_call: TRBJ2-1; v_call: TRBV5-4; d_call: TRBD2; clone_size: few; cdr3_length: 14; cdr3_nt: TGTGCCAGCAGCTTGCGCCTAGCGGGAGTTGAGCAGTTCTTC; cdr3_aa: CASSLRLAGVEQFF
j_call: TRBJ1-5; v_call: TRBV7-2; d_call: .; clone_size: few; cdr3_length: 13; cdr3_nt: TGTGCCAGCAGCTTAGCCCCAAATCAGCCCCAGCATTTT; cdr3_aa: CASSLAPNQPQHF
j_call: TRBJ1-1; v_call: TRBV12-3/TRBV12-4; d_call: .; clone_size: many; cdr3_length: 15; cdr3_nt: TGTGCCAGCAGATATAGGGACTGGACGAACACTGAAGCTTTCTTT; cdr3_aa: CASRYRDWTNTEAFF
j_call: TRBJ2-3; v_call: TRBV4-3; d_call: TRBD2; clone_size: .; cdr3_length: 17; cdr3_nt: TGCGCCAGCAGCCAAGTCTTAACTAGCGGGGGCACAGATACGCAGTATTTT; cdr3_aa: CASSQVLTSGGTDTQYF
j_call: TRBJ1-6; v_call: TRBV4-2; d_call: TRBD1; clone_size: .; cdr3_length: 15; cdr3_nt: TGTGCCAGCAGCCCCTCGGGACAGTACAATTCACCCCTCCACTTT; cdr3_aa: CASSPSGQYNSPLHF
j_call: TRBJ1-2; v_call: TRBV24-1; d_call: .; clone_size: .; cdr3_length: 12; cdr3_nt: TGTGCCACCTGGGTGCAGGGGTATGGCTACACCTTC; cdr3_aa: CATWVQGYGYTF
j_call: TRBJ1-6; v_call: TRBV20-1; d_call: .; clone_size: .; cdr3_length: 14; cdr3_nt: TGCAGTGCTGGAGAACCTGGCGATAATTCACCCCTCCACTTT; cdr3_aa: CSAGEPGDNSPLHF
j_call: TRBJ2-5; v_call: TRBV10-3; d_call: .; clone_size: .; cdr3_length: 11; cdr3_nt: TGTGCCAAAGACCAGGCGGAGACCCAGTACTTC; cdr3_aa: CAKDQAETQYF
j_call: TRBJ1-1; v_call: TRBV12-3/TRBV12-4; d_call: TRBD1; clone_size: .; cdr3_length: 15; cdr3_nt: TGTGCCAGCAGCCGCCTCCGGGACAGGGGGGCCGAAGCTTTCTTT; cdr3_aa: CASSRLRDRGAEAFF
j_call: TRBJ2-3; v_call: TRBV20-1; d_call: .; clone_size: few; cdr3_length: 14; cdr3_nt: TGCAGTGCTAGACAGCACCAACCTACAGATACGCAGTATTTT; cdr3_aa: CSARQHQPTDTQYF
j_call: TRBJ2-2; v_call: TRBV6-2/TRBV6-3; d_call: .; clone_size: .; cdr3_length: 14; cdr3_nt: TGTGCCAGCAGTTACTCGGGGAACACCGGGGAGCTGTTTTTT; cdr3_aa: CASSYSGNTGELFF
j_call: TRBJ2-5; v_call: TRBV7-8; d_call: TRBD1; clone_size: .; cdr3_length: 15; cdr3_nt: TGTGCCAGCAGCCTACGGGACAGGGGCGGGGAGACCCAGTACTTC; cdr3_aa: CASSLRDRGGETQYF
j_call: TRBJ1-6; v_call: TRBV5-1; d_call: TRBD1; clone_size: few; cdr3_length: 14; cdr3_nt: TGCGCCAGCAGGGGGAACAGGGGAAATTCACCCCTCCACTTT; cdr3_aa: CASRGNRGNSPLHF
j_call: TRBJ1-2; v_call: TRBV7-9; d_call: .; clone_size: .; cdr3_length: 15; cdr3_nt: TGTGCCAGCAGCTTAGACGTGCGGAGAGGCTATGGCTACACCTTC; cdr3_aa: CASSLDVRRGYGYTF
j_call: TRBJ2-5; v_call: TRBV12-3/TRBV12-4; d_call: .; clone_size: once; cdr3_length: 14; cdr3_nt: TGTGCCAGCAGTTTCCTCCAGGTCCAAGAGACCCAGTACTTC; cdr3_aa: CASSFLQVQETQYF
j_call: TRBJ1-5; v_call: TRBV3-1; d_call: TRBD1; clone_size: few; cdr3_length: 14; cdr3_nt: TGTGCCAGCAGCCATTCAGGGGGCGGTCAGCCCCAGCATTTT; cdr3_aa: CASSHSGGGQPQHF
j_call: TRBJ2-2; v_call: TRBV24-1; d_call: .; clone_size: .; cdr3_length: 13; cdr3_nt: TGTGCCACCAGCCCAGACCCCACCGGGGAGCTGTTTTTT; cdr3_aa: CATSPDPTGELFF
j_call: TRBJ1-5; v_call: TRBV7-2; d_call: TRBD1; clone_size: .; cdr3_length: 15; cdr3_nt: TGTGCCAGCAGCTTGCGGACAGGCCGTAATCAGCCCCAGCATTTT; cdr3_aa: CASSLRTGRNQPQHF
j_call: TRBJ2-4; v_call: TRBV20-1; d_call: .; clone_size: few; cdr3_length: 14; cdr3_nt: TGCAGTGCTATGTTGGATTTAGCCAAAAACATTCAGTACTTC; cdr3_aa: CSAMLDLAKNIQYF
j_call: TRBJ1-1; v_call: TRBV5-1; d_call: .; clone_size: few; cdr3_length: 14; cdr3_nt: TGCGCCAGCAGCCGAACACCAGCAAGCACTGAAGCTTTCTTT; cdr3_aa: CASSRTPASTEAFF
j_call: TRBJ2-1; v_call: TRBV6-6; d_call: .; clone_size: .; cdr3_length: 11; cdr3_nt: TGTGCCAGCAACAAGGGGGGTGAGCAGTTCTTC; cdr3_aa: CASNKGGEQFF
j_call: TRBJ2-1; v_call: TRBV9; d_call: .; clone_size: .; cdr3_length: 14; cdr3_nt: TGTGCCAGCAGCGTAGAAAGCTCCTACAATGAGCAGTTCTTC; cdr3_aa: CASSVESSYNEQFF
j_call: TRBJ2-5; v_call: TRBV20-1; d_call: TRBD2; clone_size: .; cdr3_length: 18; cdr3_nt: TGCAGTGCTAGAGTGGTGGGTTTCAAGCGGGGACCCCAAGAGACCCAGTACTTC; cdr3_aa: CSARVVGFKRGPQETQYF
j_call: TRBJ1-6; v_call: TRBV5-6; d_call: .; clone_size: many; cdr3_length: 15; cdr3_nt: TGTGCCAGCAGCTCCCTGGGACGGTATAATTCACCCCTCCACTTT; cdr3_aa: CASSSLGRYNSPLHF
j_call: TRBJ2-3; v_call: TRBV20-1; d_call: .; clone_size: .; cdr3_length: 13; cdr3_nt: TGCAGTGCCCGGGACTCAGCCACAGATACGCAGTATTTT; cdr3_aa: CSARDSATDTQYF
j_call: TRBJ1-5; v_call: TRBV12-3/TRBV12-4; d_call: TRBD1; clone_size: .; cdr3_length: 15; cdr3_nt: TGTGCCAGCAGTTGGAGACAGGGGGGTAATCAGCCCCAGCATTTT; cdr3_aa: CASSWRQGGNQPQHF
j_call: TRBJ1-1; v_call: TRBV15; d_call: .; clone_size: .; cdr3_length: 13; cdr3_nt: TGTGCCACCAGCACACAGGTGAACACTGAAGCTTTCTTT; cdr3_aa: CATSTQVNTEAFF
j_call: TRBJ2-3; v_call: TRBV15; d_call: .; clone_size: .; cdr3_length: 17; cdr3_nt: TGTGCCACCAGCAGAGATTTGAGGATTGAGAGCACAGATACGCAGTATTTT; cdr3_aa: CATSRDLRIESTDTQYF
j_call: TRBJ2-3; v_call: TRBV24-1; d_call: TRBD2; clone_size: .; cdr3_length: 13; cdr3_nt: TGTGCCACCGGGACTAGCGACACAGATACGCAGTATTTT; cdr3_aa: CATGTSDTDTQYF
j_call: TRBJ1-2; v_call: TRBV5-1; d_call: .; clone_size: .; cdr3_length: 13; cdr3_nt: TGCGCCAGCAGCTTGGCCAGGGACTATGGCTACACCTTC; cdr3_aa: CASSLARDYGYTF
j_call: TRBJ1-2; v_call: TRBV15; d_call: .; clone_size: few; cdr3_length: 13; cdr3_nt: TGTGCCACCAGCAGAGACGGCTCCTATGGCTACACCTTC; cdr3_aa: CATSRDGSYGYTF
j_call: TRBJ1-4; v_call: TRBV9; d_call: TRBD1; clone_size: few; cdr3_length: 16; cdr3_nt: TGTGCCAGCAGCGTAGCTCGGGGGACAGCTAATGAAAAACTGTTTTTT; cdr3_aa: CASSVARGTANEKLFF
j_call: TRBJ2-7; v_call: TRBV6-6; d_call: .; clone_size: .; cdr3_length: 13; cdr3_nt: TGTGCCAGCAAGAAGGGCTTAAACTACGAGCAGTACTTC; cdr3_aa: CASKKGLNYEQYF
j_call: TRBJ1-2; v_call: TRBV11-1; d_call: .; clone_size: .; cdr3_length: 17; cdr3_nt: TGTGCCAGCAGCTTAAGCCCCCGGCAGGGGAGTAGAAATGGCTACACCTTC; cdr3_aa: CASSLSPRQGSRNGYTF
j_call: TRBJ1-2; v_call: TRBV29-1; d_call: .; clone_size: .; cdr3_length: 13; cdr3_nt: TGCAGCGTCCGCCGGGACCCTAACTATGGCTACACCTTC; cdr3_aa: CSVRRDPNYGYTF
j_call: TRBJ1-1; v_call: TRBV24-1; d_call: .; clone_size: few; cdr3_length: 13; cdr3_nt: TGTGCCACCAGTGAGGGACAGAACACTGAAGCTTTCTTT; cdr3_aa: CATSEGQNTEAFF